The 32 T cell receptor beta chains below were found in one sample sequenced in a study of blood T cell repertoires in COVID-19. Some clones are missing from TCRdb's copy, which holds only in-frame ones; the method was immunoSEQ multiplex PCR. The sample holds hundreds of thousands of clones, around 81% seen once. The sample was PBMCs or T cells enriched from blood (not recorded which). These receptor sequences come from a woman in her thirties or forties with acute COVID-19.

This clone was recorded once. The chain combines TRBV6-5 with TRBJ2-5; 12 positions agree with TRBD2. Germline values: CDR1 MNHEY, CDR2 SVGAGI. V lost 6 bases to trimming and J lost 5 bases; unmatched junction nucleotides: 7. The CDR3 has 15 residues. The CDR3 is CASSWTSGVEETQYF. CDR3 DNA sequence: TGTGCCAGCAGCTGGACTAGCGGGGTCGAGGAGACCCAGTACTTC.

The rearrangement uses TRBV5-4 and TRBJ2-7; possibly TRBD1 for D (5 bases). V lost 0 bases to trimming and J lost 7 bases, with 17 bases between them. The CDR3 runs 15 residues. Germline V lookup: CDR1 SGHNT, CDR2 YYREEE (reference sequence). Written as DNA, the CDR3 is TGTGCCAGCAGCTTGGCCAATCGTCAGGGCGGAGAGCAGTACTTC. Translating it yields CASSLANRQGGEQYF.

The CDR3 region has the DNA TGTGCCATCAGCCCCCAGGGGGTCTTTGGAAACACCATATATTTT. Translation gives CAISPQGVFGNTIYF. The chain joins TRBV10-3 to TRBJ1-3; 7 bases map to TRBD1. The trim removed 6 bases at V and 3 bases at J, leaving 8 bases unmatched. Germline CDR1 and CDR2: ENHRY and SYGVKD. The CDR3 loop spans 15 amino acids.

The rearrangement joins TRBV18 to TRBJ1-2; TRBD1 might be the D (5 bases). Deletions cut 0 bases from V and 3 bases from J, with 14 bases between. The CDR3 extends over 16 amino acids. The germline gives CDR1 KGHSH, CDR2 LQKENI. CDR3: CASSPPTPGSYYGYTF. CDR3 DNA: TGTGCCAGCTCACCACCGACGCCAGGGTCTTACTATGGCTACACCTTC.

The chain couples TRBV2 to TRBJ2-1, with D possibly being TRBD2 (6 bases). Germline CDR1 is SNHLY and CDR2 is FYNNEI. CDR3 length: 14 residues. V lost 4 bases, J lost 12 bases, and 19 bases lay in between. In DNA, the CDR3 is TGTGCCAGCAGTGTTAGAACCTCCGGGGGTGCGCAGTTCTTC. It encodes CASSVRTSGGAQFF.

The gene calls are TRBV19 and TRBJ1-2; 11 bases map to TRBD1. The J segment lost 4 bases and the V segment lost 6 bases, leaving 10 bases of the junction unmatched. The germline V gene encodes CDR1 LNHDA and CDR2 SQIVND (reference sequence). The CDR3 length is 16 residues. The CDR3 DNA reads TGTGCCAGTAGCACGCTGGGACAGGGGGTTATCTATGGCTACACCTTC. Residues: CASSTLGQGVIYGYTF.

The chain carries TRBV29-1 and TRBJ2-5; D not certain. Trimming cost V 6 bases and J 5 bases, with 13 bases left between them. Per germline, CDR1 SQVTM and CDR2 ANQGSEA. CDR3 length: 12 amino acids. The CDR3 reads CSVMENGETQYF. The CDR3 DNA follows: TGCAGCGTCATGGAGAACGGGGAGACCCAGTACTTC.

The rearrangement links TRBV6-5 to TRBJ2-5; 10 bases fit TRBD2. The CDR3 is made up of 15 amino acids. V lost 6 bases to trimming and J lost 4 bases; unmatched junction nucleotides: 8. Germline V gene lookup returns CDR1 MNHEY and CDR2 SVGAGI. Here the CDR3 reads CASSVLTSGIETQYF. The CDR3 coding sequence is TGTGCCAGCAGCGTATTAACTAGCGGGATAGAGACCCAGTACTTC.

The J gene is TRBJ1-2, the V gene TRBV4-1; 7 positions match TRBD1. From germline, CDR1 is MGHRA and CDR2 YSYEKL. CDR3 size: 14 residues. V dropped 4 bases and J dropped 8; count of bases not matched to a gene: 10. Here the CDR3 reads CASSPPGGSRGYTF. CDR3 nucleotides: TGCGCCAGCAGCCCCCCAGGGGGTTCGCGAGGCTACACCTTC.

The chain carries TRBV28 and TRBJ2-7, with 8 bases fitting TRBD2. Germline V gene lookup returns CDR1 MDHEN and CDR2 SYDVKM. This CDR3 spans 16 amino acids. V trimming: 5 bases; J trimming: 2 bases; junction bases outside the gene matches: 11. The CDR3 bases are TGTGCCAGCAGTCTATCTCCGGGAGGGGGAACCTACGAGCAGTACTTC. It specifies CASSLSPGGGTYEQYF. The variable domain in full, completed from reference TRBV28 and TRBJ2-7, reads DVKVTQSSRYLVKRTGEKVFLECVQDMDHENMFWYRQDPGLGLRLIYFSYDVKMKEKGDIPEGYSVSREKKERFSLILESASTNQTSMYLCASSLSPGGGTYEQYFGPGTRLTVT.

This chain links TRBV27 with TRBJ2-7, with a weak D call TRBD2 (5 bases). Trimming stripped 3 bases from V and 2 bases from J, with 8 bases between. Germline CDR1 MNHEY, CDR2 SMNVEV (reference sequence). This CDR3 region has 13 residues. The DNA for the CDR3 is TGTGCCAGCAGTTTGGGGAGACCCTACGAGCAGTACTTC. Protein: CASSLGRPYEQYF.

For the CDR3, the DNA is TGTGCCAGCAGCTTGGGGACAGGCTGGAATAATTCACCCCTCCACTTT. Protein product: CASSLGTGWNNSPLHF. This chain connects TRBV9 to TRBJ1-6; 8 bases map to TRBD1. Germline V gene sequence: CDR1 SGDLS, CDR2 YYNGEE. The CDR3 totals 16 residues. V trimming: 4 bases; J trimming: 5 bases; junction bases outside the gene matches: 8.

The chain carries TRBV7-2 and TRBJ1-1; 7 nucleotides match TRBD1. The CDR3 runs 16 residues. The germline gives CDR1 SGHTA, CDR2 FQGNSA. V trimming: 2 bases; J trimming: 1 base; junction bases outside the gene matches: 7. CDR3 bases: TGTGCCAGCAGCTTATCACCCGGGACAGCGAACACTGAAGCTTTCTTT. It is translated as CASSLSPGTANTEAFF.

The chain links TRBV28 to TRBJ2-3; 7 nucleotides agree with TRBD1. CDR1 MDHEN and CDR2 SYDVKM come from the germline V gene. The length of the CDR3 is 16 residues. Unmatched junction bases numbered 16, after V lost 5 bases and J lost 8 bases. The CDR3, as DNA: TGTGCCAGCAGTCGACAGGGAAGAGGAGGATTTGGTACGCAGTATTTT. Its translation: CASSRQGRGGFGTQYF.

This clone appeared a few times. The gene calls are TRBV30 and TRBJ2-3; TRBD2 aligns across 9 bases. The length of the CDR3 is 14 residues. The trim removed 2 bases at V and 8 bases at J, leaving 8 bases unmatched. CDR1 and CDR2 (germline): GTSNPN, SVGIG (reference sequence). The CDR3 spells CAWSKGLAQGTQYF. CDR3 DNA sequence: TGTGCCTGGAGTAAGGGACTAGCCCAAGGTACGCAGTATTTT. Complete variable domain (other parts from reference TRBV30 and TRBJ2-3): SQTIHQWPATLVQPVGSPLSLECTVEGTSNPNLYWYRQAAGRGLQLLFYSVGIGQISSEVPQNLSASRPQDRQFILSSKKLLLSDSGFYLCAWSKGLAQGTQYFGPGTRLTVL.

The chain recombines TRBV7-2 with TRBJ2-1, with a tentative D call TRBD2 (6 bases). This CDR3 has 14 residues. Trimming took off 8 bases at V and 3 bases at J, with 14 bases between the two ends. Per the germline V gene, CDR1 is SGHTA and CDR2 is FQGNSA. The CDR3 DNA sequence: TGTGCCAGCCGCGACCCGGGGGTCTACAATGAGCAGTTCTTC. Amino acid sequence: CASRDPGVYNEQFF.

V and J are TRBV11-3 and TRBJ2-2; no reliable D call. Trimming took 3 bases from V and 2 from J, leaving 7 bases between them. CDR3 size: 14 residues. Germline CDR1 reads SGHNT; CDR2 reads YENEEA. CDR3 loop: CASSLLSNTGELFF. The CDR3, as DNA: TGTGCCAGCAGCTTGCTTAGTAACACCGGGGAGCTGTTTTTT.

This rearrangement joins TRBV11-3 to TRBJ2-1; 9 bases fit TRBD2. J was trimmed by 4 bases and V by 3 bases; bases with no gene match: 4. Germline loops: CDR1 SGHNT, CDR2 YENEEA. The CDR3 has 15 residues. The CDR3 bases are TGTGCCAGCAGCTTCCTAGCGGGGCAATACAATGAGCAGTTCTTC. This translates into CASSFLAGQYNEQFF.

This chain uses TRBV2 with TRBJ2-6; a weak D match, TRBD2 (7 bases). CDR3 length: 16 amino acids. CDR1 is SNHLY and CDR2 is FYNNEI in the germline V gene. V lost 8 bases and J lost 2, with 16 bases in between. The CDR3 DNA follows: TGTGCCAGCTTCCTAAGGGGGGGAACTGGGGCCAACGTCCTGACTTTC. Translated, it gives CASFLRGGTGANVLTF.

This sequence joins TRBV6-5 and TRBJ1-6, with D uncertain. The CDR3 is made up of 13 amino acids. Trimming removed 0 bases from V and 9 bases from J, with 6 bases in between. Germline CDR1 is MNHEY and CDR2 is SVGAGI. CDR3 sequence (DNA): TGTGCCAGCAGTTACTCGGCAGGTTCACCCCTCCACTTT. This encodes CASSYSAGSPLHF.

The chain links TRBV30 to TRBJ2-7; D is perhaps TRBD1 (6 bases). The CDR3 has 13 residues. Germline assignment: CDR1 GTSNPN and CDR2 SVGIG (reference sequence). Trimming stripped 2 bases from V and 5 bases from J, with 13 bases between. CDR3 region: CAWSTGNLDEQYF. The CDR3 DNA reads TGTGCCTGGAGTACAGGGAATCTTGACGAGCAGTACTTC.

This clone was counted a few times. The chain's CDR3 is CASSFGLAVDNEQFF. The CDR3 nucleotides read TGTGCCAGCAGCTTCGGACTAGCGGTAGACAATGAGCAGTTCTTC. V usage is TRBV5-6 and J usage is TRBJ2-1; 10 positions match TRBD2. With 2 bases clipped from V and 5 bases from J, the junction kept 4 bases outside the gene matches. CDR1 is SGHDT and CDR2 is YYEEEE in the germline V gene. This CDR3 contains 15 residues. The variable domain in full, completed from reference TRBV5-6 and TRBJ2-1, reads DAGVTQSPTHLIKTRGQQVTLRCSPKSGHDTVSWYQQALGQGPQFIFQYYEEEERQRGNFPDRFSGHQFPNYSSELNVNALLLGDSALYLCASSFGLAVDNEQFFGPGTRLTVL.

This clone was detected only a few times. CDR3 DNA sequence: TGTGCCAGCAGCCAAGAGACTAGCGGGAGCAATGAGCAGTTCTTC. Amino acids: CASSQETSGSNEQFF. The chain recombines TRBV4-2 with TRBJ2-1, with TRBD2 matching 12 bases. Germline CDR1 reads LGHNA; CDR2 reads YNFKEQ. After removal of 0 bases from V and 6 bases from J, the junction contained 0 bases not matched to a gene. The CDR3 is made up of 15 amino acids.

The chain couples TRBV11-2 to TRBJ2-3; 10 bases match TRBD2. Germline values: CDR1 SGHAT, CDR2 FQNNGV. Germline trimming cut 5 bases from V and 4 bases from J; bases unmatched to any gene: 18. The CDR3 sequence is 19 residues long. For the CDR3, the DNA is TGTGCCAGCAGCCTTAGCGGGGGGCTCTTAGCAAGGGCGGCAGATACGCAGTATTTT. Translating gives CASSLSGGLLARAADTQYF.

CDR3 protein: CASSSGRQGYAAFALHF. The CDR3 nucleotides are TGTGCCAGCAGCTCCGGCCGACAGGGATATGCTGCCTTCGCCCTCCACTTT. The chain has TRBV7-2 and TRBJ1-6; TRBD1 aligns across 7 bases. J gave up 14 bases and V 4 bases, and 20 bases lay outside the gene matches. CDR3 length: 17 amino acids. The germline CDR1 and CDR2 sequences are SGHTA and FQGNSA.

In DNA, the CDR3 is TGCGCCAGCAGCTTGTCCCCGGGACAGGGTGAATACGAGCAGTACTTC. Its translation: CASSLSPGQGEYEQYF. The chain employs TRBV5-1 and TRBJ2-7; TRBD1 matches at 9 bases. Germline V CDR1 and CDR2: SGHRS, YFSETQ. The CDR3 loop spans 16 amino acids. The ends lost 1 base at V and 4 bases at J; junction bases unmatched: 9.

V and J are TRBV7-8 and TRBJ2-1, with TRBD2 identical over 11 bases. The CDR3 contains 16 residues. Trimming at V came to 7 bases and at J to 5 bases, leaving 10 bases not matched to a gene. Germline CDR1 reads SGHVS; CDR2 reads FQNEAQ. Written as DNA, the CDR3 is TGTGCCAGCACCGTGCGACTAGCGGGACTCCACAATGAGCAGTTCTTC. Protein product: CASTVRLAGLHNEQFF.

The gene calls are TRBV28 and TRBJ1-2; D may be TRBD1 (5 bases). Germline V CDR1 and CDR2: MDHEN, SYDVKM. V lost 3 bases and J 5 bases, leaving 13 bases between the germline ends. The CDR3 loop spans 14 amino acids. CDR3 nucleotides: TGTGCCAGCAGTTTCGGGACGGGGGTTTATGGCTACACCTTC. It is translated as CASSFGTGVYGYTF.

This chain uses TRBV28 with TRBJ2-3; the D gene is possibly TRBD1 (5 bases). Per germline, CDR1 MDHEN and CDR2 SYDVKM. The ends were cut back, 4 bases at V and 14 bases at J, with 13 bases in the middle. CDR3 length: 11 residues. The CDR3 region is CASSSASQGYF. The CDR3 region has the DNA TGTGCCAGCAGTTCGGCTTCTCAGGGGTATTTT. The full variable domain, its missing parts supplied by reference TRBV28 and TRBJ2-3, is DVKVTQSSRYLVKRTGEKVFLECVQDMDHENMFWYRQDPGLGLRLIYFSYDVKMKEKGDIPEGYSVSREKKERFSLILESASTNQTSMYLCASSSASQGYFGPGTRLTVL.

CDR3 sequence reads: CAISSSDRGPKNIQYF. DNA of the CDR3: TGTGCCATCAGCTCATCGGACAGGGGGCCCAAAAACATTCAGTACTTC. This sequence joins TRBV10-3 and TRBJ2-4, with 11 bases that match TRBD1. The CDR3 is 16 residues long. Unmatched junction bases numbered 6, after V lost 6 bases and J lost 2 bases. Germline CDR1 and CDR2: ENHRY and SYGVKD.

The chain combines TRBV15 with TRBJ1-3; D is perhaps TRBD1 (5 bases). The CDR3 runs 15 residues. Trimming stripped 5 bases from V and 2 bases from J, with 13 bases between. Germline assignment: CDR1 LNHNV and CDR2 YYDKDF (reference sequence). Here the CDR3 reads CATSRKDSTGNTIYF. CDR3 nucleotides: TGTGCCACCAGCCGAAAAGACAGCACTGGAAACACCATATATTTT.

This chain connects TRBV7-9 to TRBJ1-6; D is ambiguous. The CDR3 is 14 residues long. V lost 4 bases, J lost 7 bases, and 11 bases lay in between. The germline CDR1 and CDR2 sequences are SEHNR and FQNEAQ (reference sequence). CDR3 residues: CASSSLISNSPLHF. The CDR3 bases are TGTGCCAGCAGCTCACTTATTTCCAATTCACCCCTCCACTTT.